This entry concerns a single T cell receptor (beta chain). Antigen unknown. This sample stems from a study of beta chain features in type 1 diabetes. Of the isolated RNA, all was reverse transcribed, and so the sequenced material was expressed TCRB transcripts. The table came from immunoSEQ multiplex PCR; TCRdb's copy has only in-frame clones and leaves some out. The repertoire holds some 270,000 clones, with about a tenth as singletons. This CDR3 is built from 16 residues. With 1 base clipped from V and 8 bases from J, the junction kept 9 bases outside the gene matches. Germline CDR1 reads MGHRA; CDR2 reads YSYEKL. CD4+ cells of the naive, central memory, regulatory and stem cell-like memory types were sorted via CD45RO/CCR7/CD25/CD127/CD95/CD27. General observations from the study: Moderate but significant shortening of TCRB CDR3s was recorded in all four CD4+ subsets from Type 1 diabetes patients.

The chain employs TRBV4-1 and TRBJ2-1, with 9 bases aligning to TRBD2. The sequenced sample was naive CD4+ T cells from blood. The clonotype originates from a man under 40 with type 1 diabetes. CDR3 sequence: CASSQGRLAAGDEQFF. Here the CDR3 DNA reads TGCGCCAGCAGCCAAGGGAGACTAGCGGCAGGGGATGAGCAGTTCTTC.